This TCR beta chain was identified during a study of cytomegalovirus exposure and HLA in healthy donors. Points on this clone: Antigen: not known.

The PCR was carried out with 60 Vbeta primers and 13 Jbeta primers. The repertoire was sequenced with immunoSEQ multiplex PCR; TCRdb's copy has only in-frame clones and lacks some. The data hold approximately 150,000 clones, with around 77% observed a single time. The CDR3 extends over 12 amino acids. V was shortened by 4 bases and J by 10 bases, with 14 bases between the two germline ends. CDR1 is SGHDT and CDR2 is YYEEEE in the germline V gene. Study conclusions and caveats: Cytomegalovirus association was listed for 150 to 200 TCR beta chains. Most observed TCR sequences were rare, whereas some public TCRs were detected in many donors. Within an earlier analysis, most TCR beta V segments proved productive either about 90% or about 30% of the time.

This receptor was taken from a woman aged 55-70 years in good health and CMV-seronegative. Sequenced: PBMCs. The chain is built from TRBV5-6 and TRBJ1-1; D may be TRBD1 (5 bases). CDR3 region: CASSLGPGGAFF. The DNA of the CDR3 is TGTGCCAGCAGCCTAGGACCCGGGGGAGCTTTCTTT.